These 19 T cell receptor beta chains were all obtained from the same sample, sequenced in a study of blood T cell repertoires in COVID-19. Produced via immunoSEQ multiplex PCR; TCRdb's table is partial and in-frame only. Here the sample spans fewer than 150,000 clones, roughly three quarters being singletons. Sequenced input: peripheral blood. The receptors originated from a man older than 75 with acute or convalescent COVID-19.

CDR3 sequence reads: CASTKDRARSPLHF. CDR3 in DNA: TGTGCCAGCACAAAGGACAGGGCGCGCTCACCCCTCCACTTT. The chain has TRBV2 and TRBJ1-6; 8 positions match TRBD1. The CDR3 runs to 14 residues. The ends lost 7 bases at V and 10 bases at J; junction bases unmatched: 9. Germline loops: CDR1 SNHLY, CDR2 FYNNEI.

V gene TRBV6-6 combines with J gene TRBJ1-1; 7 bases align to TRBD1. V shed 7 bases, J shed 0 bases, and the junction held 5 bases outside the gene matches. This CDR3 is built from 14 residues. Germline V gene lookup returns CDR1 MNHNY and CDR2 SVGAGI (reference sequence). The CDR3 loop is CASKGTAMNTEAFF. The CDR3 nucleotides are TGTGCCAGCAAAGGGACAGCAATGAACACTGAAGCTTTCTTT.

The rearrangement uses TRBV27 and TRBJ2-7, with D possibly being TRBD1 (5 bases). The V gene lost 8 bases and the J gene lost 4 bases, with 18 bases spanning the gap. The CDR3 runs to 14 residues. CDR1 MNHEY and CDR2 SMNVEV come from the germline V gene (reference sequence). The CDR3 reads CASGHPAQGYEQYF. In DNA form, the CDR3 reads TGTGCCAGCGGGCATCCAGCGCAGGGATACGAGCAGTACTTC.

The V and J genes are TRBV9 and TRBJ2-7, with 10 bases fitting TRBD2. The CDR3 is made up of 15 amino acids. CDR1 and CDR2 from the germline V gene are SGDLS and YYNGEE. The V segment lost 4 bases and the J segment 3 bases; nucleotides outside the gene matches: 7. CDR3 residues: CASSPRTSGNYEQYF. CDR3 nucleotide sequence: TGTGCCAGCAGCCCCCGGACTAGCGGAAACTACGAGCAGTACTTC.

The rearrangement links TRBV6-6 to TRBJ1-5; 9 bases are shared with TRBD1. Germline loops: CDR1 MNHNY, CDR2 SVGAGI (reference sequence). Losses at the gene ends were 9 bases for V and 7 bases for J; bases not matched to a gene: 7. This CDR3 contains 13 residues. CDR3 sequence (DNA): TGTGCCAGTACTACAGGGGGCGGGCAGCCCCAGCATTTT. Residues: CASTTGGGQPQHF.

This CDR3 is CASSLVGSGQMIREQFF. CDR3 nucleotides: TGTGCCAGCAGCTTAGTGGGGTCGGGACAGATGATCCGTGAGCAGTTCTTC. The genes are TRBV11-2 and TRBJ2-1, with 7 positions matching TRBD1. The length of the CDR3 is 17 residues. The V gene's germline CDR1 is SGHAT and CDR2 FQNNGV. V shed 1 base, J shed 9 bases, and the junction held 15 bases outside the gene matches.

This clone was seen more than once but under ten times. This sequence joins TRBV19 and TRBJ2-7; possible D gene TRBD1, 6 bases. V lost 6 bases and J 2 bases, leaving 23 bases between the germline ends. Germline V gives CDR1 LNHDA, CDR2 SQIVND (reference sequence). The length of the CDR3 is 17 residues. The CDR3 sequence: CASSRKRGEQGTYEQYF. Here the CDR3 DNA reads TGTGCCAGTAGCCGAAAGAGAGGAGAACAGGGTACCTACGAGCAGTACTTC. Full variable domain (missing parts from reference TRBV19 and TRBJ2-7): DGGITQSPKYLFRKEGQNVTLSCEQNLNHDAMYWYRQDPGQGLRLIYYSQIVNDFQKGDIAEGYSVSREKKESFPLTVTSAQKNPTAFYLCASSRKRGEQGTYEQYFGPGTRLTVT.

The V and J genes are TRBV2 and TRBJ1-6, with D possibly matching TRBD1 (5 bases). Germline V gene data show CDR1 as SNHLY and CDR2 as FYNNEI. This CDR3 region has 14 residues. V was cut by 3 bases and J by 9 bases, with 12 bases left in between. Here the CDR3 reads CASSEQGQSSPLHF. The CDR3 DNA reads TGTGCCAGCAGTGAGCAGGGCCAGAGTTCACCCCTCCACTTT.

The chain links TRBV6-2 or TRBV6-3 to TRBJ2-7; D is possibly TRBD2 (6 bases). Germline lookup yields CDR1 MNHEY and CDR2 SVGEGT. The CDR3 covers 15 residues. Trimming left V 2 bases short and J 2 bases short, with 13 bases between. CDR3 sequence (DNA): TGTGCCAGCAGTTACCCCCCCCCGGGGGCCTACGAGCAGTACTTC. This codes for CASSYPPPGAYEQYF.

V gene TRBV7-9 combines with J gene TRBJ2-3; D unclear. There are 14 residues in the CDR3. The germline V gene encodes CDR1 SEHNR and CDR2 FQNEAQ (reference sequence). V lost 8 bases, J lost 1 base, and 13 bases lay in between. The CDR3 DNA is TGTGCCAGCTTACGAGAGGTTGGCACAGATACGCAGTATTTT. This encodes CASLREVGTDTQYF.

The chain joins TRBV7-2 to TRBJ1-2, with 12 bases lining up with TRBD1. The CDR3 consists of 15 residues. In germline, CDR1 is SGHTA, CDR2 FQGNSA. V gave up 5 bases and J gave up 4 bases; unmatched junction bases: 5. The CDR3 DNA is TGTGCCAGCAGCCAGGGACAGGGGGCCTTCTATGGCTACACCTTC. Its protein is CASSQGQGAFYGYTF.

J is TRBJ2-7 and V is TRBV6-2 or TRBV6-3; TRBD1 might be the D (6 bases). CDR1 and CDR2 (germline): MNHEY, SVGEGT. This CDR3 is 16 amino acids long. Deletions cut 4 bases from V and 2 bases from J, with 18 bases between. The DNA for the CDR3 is TGTGCCAGCAGTTCTGGGACACCTACTCCTACCTACGAGCAGTACTTC. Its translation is CASSSGTPTPTYEQYF.

CDR3 nucleotides: TGTGCCAGCAGTGAACAGTTTAGCAATCAGCCCCAGCATTTT. It specifies CASSEQFSNQPQHF. This chain links TRBV6-4 with TRBJ1-5; D is unclear. Germline V CDR1 and CDR2: MRHNA, SNTAGT. The CDR3 runs to 14 residues. V lost 3 bases and J 0 bases, leaving 6 bases between the germline ends.

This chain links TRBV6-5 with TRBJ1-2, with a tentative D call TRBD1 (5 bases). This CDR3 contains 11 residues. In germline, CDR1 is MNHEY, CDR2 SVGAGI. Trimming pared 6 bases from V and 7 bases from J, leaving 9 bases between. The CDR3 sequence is CASRDGGGYTF. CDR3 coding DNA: TGTGCCAGCAGGGACGGGGGTGGCTACACCTTC.

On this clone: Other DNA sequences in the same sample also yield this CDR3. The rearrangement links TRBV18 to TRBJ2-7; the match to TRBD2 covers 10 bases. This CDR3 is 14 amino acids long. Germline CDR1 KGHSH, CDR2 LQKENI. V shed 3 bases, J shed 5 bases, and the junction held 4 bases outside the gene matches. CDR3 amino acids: CASSPSGGAHEQYF. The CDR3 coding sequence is TGTGCCAGCTCACCCAGCGGGGGGGCGCACGAGCAGTACTTC.

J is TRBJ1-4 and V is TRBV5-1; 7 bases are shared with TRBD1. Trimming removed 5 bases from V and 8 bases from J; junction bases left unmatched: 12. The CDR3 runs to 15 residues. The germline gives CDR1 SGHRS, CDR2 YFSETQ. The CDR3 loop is CASSPRTGGREKLFF. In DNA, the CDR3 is TGCGCCAGCAGTCCAAGGACAGGTGGCAGGGAAAAACTGTTTTTT.

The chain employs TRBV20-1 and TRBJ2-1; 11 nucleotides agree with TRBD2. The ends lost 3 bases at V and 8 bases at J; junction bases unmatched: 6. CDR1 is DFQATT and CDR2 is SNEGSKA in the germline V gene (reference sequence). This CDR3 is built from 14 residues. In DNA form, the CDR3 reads TGCAGTGCTAGTGATAGCGGGGGGGCCCATGAGCAGTTCTTC. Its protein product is CSASDSGGAHEQFF.

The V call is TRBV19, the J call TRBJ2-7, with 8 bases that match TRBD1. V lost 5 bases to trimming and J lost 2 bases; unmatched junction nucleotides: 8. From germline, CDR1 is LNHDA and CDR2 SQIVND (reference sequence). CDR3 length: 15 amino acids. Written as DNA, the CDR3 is TGTGCCAGTAGTCGAGAGGGACAGGCCACCTACGAGCAGTACTTC. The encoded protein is CASSREGQATYEQYF. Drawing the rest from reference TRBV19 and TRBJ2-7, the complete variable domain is DGGITQSPKYLFRKEGQNVTLSCEQNLNHDAMYWYRQDPGQGLRLIYYSQIVNDFQKGDIAEGYSVSREKKESFPLTVTSAQKNPTAFYLCASSREGQATYEQYFGPGTRLTVT.

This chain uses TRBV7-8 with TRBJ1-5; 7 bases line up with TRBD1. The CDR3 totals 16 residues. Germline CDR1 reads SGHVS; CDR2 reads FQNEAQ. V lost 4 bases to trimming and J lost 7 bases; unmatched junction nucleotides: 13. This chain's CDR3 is CASSSHPTGAGQPQHF. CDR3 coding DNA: TGTGCCAGCAGCTCCCACCCAACAGGGGCGGGGCAGCCCCAGCATTTT. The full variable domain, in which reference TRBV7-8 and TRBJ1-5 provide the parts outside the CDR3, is GAGVSQSPRYKVAKRGQDVALRCDPISGHVSLFWYQQALGQGPEFLTYFQNEAQLDKSGLPSDRFFAERPEGSVSTLKIQRTQQEDSAVYLCASSSHPTGAGQPQHFGDGTRLSIL.